This TCR beta chain was profiled in a study of blood T cell repertoires in COVID-19. At the level of the study: The United States, Italy and Spain were the sources of the acute and convalescent COVID-19 samples. T cells, B-cell-depleted T cells, or PBMCs provided the cDNA or gDNA that served as material.

How the authors handled the data: Estimates of nucleated cell counts were drawn from the amplification of reference gene primers. The data were produced by immunoSEQ multiplex PCR, yet TCRdb's version contains in-frame clones alone and is incomplete. Clone size and the V and J calls come from that table; the DNA yielded D and trimming. The sample carries 300,000 to 350,000 clones, roughly 90% recorded once. Recruited during active infection, patients (from Seattle) were subsequently followed longitudinally. J gave up 7 bases and V 2 bases, and 4 bases lay outside the gene matches. Germline CDR1 reads SQVTM; CDR2 reads ANQGSEA. This CDR3 has 13 amino acids.

This TCR came from a woman in her 70s with COVID-19, enrolled during active disease. This sequence joins TRBV29-1 and TRBJ2-1; 8 bases are shared with TRBD1. Sequenced material: peripheral blood. CDR3 coding DNA: TGCAGCGTTGAACAGGGGGCATCGAATGAGCAGTTCTTC. Its translation: CSVEQGASNEQFF.